This TCR beta chain was identified in a study of OX40 agonist ivuxolimab in advanced cancers. Study summary: Patients received intravenous ivuxolimab every 2 weeks at 0.01 to 10 mg/kg. Patients enrolled in dose escalation were diagnosed with hepatocellular carcinoma, melanoma, renal cell or head and neck cancer.

Turning to this clone: Its specificity is unknown.

Whole-study results and caveats: The work left the antigen specificity of expanded peripheral T cells undetermined. Low levels of normalized T-cell clonal expansion also appeared in some nonresponders.

CDR1 is SGHVS, CDR2 FQNEAQ, per germline. The V and J ends lost 0 bases and 0 bases respectively, with 6 bases between them. This CDR3 spans 14 amino acids. Assay used: immunoSEQ multiplex PCR; TCRdb lists only in-frame clones, some missing. This table has about 130,000 clones, roughly 92% appearing once. The chain has TRBV7-8 and TRBJ2-7; the D gene is possibly TRBD2 (6 bases). The sample here was CD4+ or CD8+ T cells sorted from blood, taken in a trial of the OX40 agonist ivuxolimab. The receptor was isolated from an adult with an advanced solid tumor such as melanoma, head and neck, liver or kidney cancer. The CDR3 here is CASSLAGSSYEQYF. In nucleotides, the CDR3 is TGTGCCAGCAGCTTAGCCGGGAGCTCCTACGAGCAGTACTTC. The full variable domain, rest sourced from reference TRBV7-8 and TRBJ2-7, is GAGVSQSPRYKVAKRGQDVALRCDPISGHVSLFWYQQALGQGPEFLTYFQNEAQLDKSGLPSDRFFAERPEGSVSTLKIQRTQQEDSAVYLCASSLAGSSYEQYFGPGTRLTVT.